This TCR beta chain is from a study of T cell responses to AZD1222 COVID-19 vaccine. General study findings and limits: Donors skewed white British and female; clonal diversity was possibly underestimated.

Looked up from germline, CDR1 is ENHRY and CDR2 is SYGVKD. Trimming pared 3 bases from V and 8 bases from J, leaving 10 bases between. The CDR3 sequence is 12 residues long. Comments on this clone: Its specificity is unknown.

Produced via immunoSEQ multiplex PCR; TCRdb's table is partial and in-frame only. This sample carries about 120,000 clones, roughly 90% of them seen once, and the ten largest clones take approximately 7.9%. The rearrangement links TRBV10-3 to TRBJ1-2, with D unresolved. Sequenced here: peripheral blood, sampled 28 days after the second AZD1222 dose. This clonotype originated in an adult who received the AZD1222 COVID-19 vaccine. The CDR3 spells CAISDPAGGYTF. Written as DNA, the CDR3 is TGTGCCATCAGTGATCCCGCCGGGGGCTACACCTTC.